This T cell receptor (beta chain) was captured by sequencing in a study of CD8+CD57+ T cells in acquired aplastic anemia. For the study at large: On average, sorted CD4+ and CD8+ cells gave 3.2 ug of DNA.

This clonotype has ten or more counts. Its antigen remains unknown. Deletions cut 4 bases from V and 7 bases from J, with 17 bases between. Germline values: CDR1 SGHTA, CDR2 FQGNSA. This CDR3 spans 15 amino acids. The template used for profiling TCR beta VDJ and CDR3 was genomic DNA. One entry per CDR3 protein results from TCRdb running MiXCR on the reads. This sample yields 250,000 to 300,000 distinct CDR3 sequences, of which about 56% are seen a single time; roughly 8% belongs to the top ten. General study findings and limits: Patients showed no significant difference from controls in CD8+ Simpson's diversity.

The chain couples TRBV7-2 to TRBJ1-5; D unclear. The sequencing input was sorted CD4+, CD8+, or CD8+CD57+ T cells (not recorded which) from PBMCs. The receptor was isolated from a human donor with severe aplastic anemia or a healthy control (not recorded which). CDR3 protein: CASSSQTLIRQPQHF. The CDR3 region has the DNA TGTGCCAGCAGCTCGCAGACACTAATCAGGCAGCCCCAGCATTTT.